The entry below describes one TCR beta chain. The CDR3 totals 14 residues. CDR1 SGDLS and CDR2 YYNGEE come from the germline V gene. Between the trimmed V and J ends, which lost 4 bases and 3 bases, there was a span of 10 bases. The sample belongs to a study of cytomegalovirus exposure and HLA in healthy donors. Use of 60 Vbeta and 13 Jbeta primers characterized the PCR. This table comes from immunoSEQ multiplex PCR, and its TCRdb copy is limited to in-frame clones, with some not included. The sample holds roughly 200,000 clones; 79% are singletons and the top ten take 3.5% to 5%. The chain joins TRBV9 to TRBJ1-4; tentative D call: TRBD1 (5 bases). Material: PBMCs. This TCR was sampled from a woman aged 25 to 39 in good health and CMV-seropositive. The CDR3 reads CASSRTGPNEKLFF. The CDR3 coding sequence is TGTGCCAGCAGCCGTACAGGCCCTAATGAAAAACTGTTTTTT.